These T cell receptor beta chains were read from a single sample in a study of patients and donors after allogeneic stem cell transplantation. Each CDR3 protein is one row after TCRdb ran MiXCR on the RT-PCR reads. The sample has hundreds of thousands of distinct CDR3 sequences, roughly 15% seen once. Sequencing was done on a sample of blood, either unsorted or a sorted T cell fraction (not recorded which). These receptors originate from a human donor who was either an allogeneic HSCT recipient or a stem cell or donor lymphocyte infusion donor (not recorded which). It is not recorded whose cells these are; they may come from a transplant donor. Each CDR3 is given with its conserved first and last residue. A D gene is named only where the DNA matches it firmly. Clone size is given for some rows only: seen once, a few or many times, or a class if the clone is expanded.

CDR3 DNA: TGCAGTGCCCAGGGGGGACAACGGCGCAATCAGCCCCAGCATTTT
CDR3 protein: CSAQGGQRRNQPQHF
clone size: NA
D gene: TRBD1
J gene: TRBJ1-5
V gene: TRBV20-1

CDR3 DNA: TGTGCCAGCAGTGCTAACACGGGCTCGGGCTACACCTTC
CDR3 protein: CASSANTGSGYTF
clone size: NA
D gene: NA
J gene: TRBJ1-2
V gene: TRBV6-1

CDR3 DNA: TGTGCCAGCATTAGGGGCGGCGGATACAATGAGCAGTTCTTC
CDR3 protein: CASIRGGGYNEQFF
clone size: many
D gene: NA
J gene: TRBJ2-1
V gene: TRBV12-3/TRBV12-4

CDR3 DNA: TGCGCCAGCAGCTTCCCGGATTCTGGGGCCAACGTCCTGACTTTC
CDR3 protein: CASSFPDSGANVLTF
clone size: NA
D gene: NA
J gene: TRBJ2-6
V gene: TRBV5-1

CDR3 DNA: TGCGCCAGCAGCCAGTCCTCCTTAAGCACAGATACGCAGTATTTT
CDR3 protein: CASSQSSLSTDTQYF
clone size: few
D gene: NA
J gene: TRBJ2-3
V gene: TRBV4-3

CDR3 DNA: TGTGTCAACGCGGGACAGGGGTTCGACCAGCCCCAGCATTTT
CDR3 protein: CVNAGQGFDQPQHF
clone size: few
D gene: TRBD1
J gene: TRBJ1-5
V gene: TRBV9

CDR3 DNA: TGCAGCGCCACGACAGGGTCTGAAGCTTTCTTT
CDR3 protein: CSATTGSEAFF
clone size: many
D gene: TRBD1
J gene: TRBJ1-1
V gene: TRBV29-1

CDR3 DNA: TGTGCCAGCAACGACGGACAGACCGGCACAGATACGCAGTATTTT
CDR3 protein: CASNDGQTGTDTQYF
clone size: few
D gene: NA
J gene: TRBJ2-3
V gene: TRBV27

CDR3 DNA: TGTGCCAGCAGCTTTGAGGTCAGGCAGCCCCAGCATTTT
CDR3 protein: CASSFEVRQPQHF
clone size: few
D gene: NA
J gene: TRBJ1-5
V gene: TRBV6-1

CDR3 DNA: TGTGCCAGCAGCCAAGGAGGGATCTCCTACGAGCAGTACTTC
CDR3 protein: CASSQGGISYEQYF
clone size: NA
D gene: NA
J gene: TRBJ2-7
V gene: TRBV14

CDR3 DNA: TGCAGCGTTTCCCTTTTAGACGGCTATGGCTACACCTTC
CDR3 protein: CSVSLLDGYGYTF
clone size: NA
D gene: NA
J gene: TRBJ1-2
V gene: TRBV29-1

CDR3 DNA: TGCGCCAGCAGCTCCACTAGCGGGAGGCTCACAGATACGCAGTATTTT
CDR3 protein: CASSSTSGRLTDTQYF
clone size: NA
D gene: TRBD2
J gene: TRBJ2-3
V gene: TRBV5-1

CDR3 DNA: TGTGCCAGCAGCCCGACAGGGATATACGAGCAGTACTTC
CDR3 protein: CASSPTGIYEQYF
clone size: few
D gene: TRBD1
J gene: TRBJ2-7
V gene: TRBV6-6

CDR3 DNA: TGTGCCAGCAAGTTGGAGTCGGGGTCCAATGAGCAGTTCTTC
CDR3 protein: CASKLESGSNEQFF
clone size: many
D gene: NA
J gene: TRBJ2-1
V gene: TRBV7-3

CDR3 DNA: TGCAGTGCTAGAGATCCGGGGACTCTCTATGGCTACACCTTC
CDR3 protein: CSARDPGTLYGYTF
clone size: NA
D gene: NA
J gene: TRBJ1-2
V gene: TRBV20-1

CDR3 DNA: TGTGCCAGCAGTGAGCGGGGGGGCCAAAATACGCAGTATTTT
CDR3 protein: CASSERGGQNTQYF
clone size: NA
D gene: TRBD2
J gene: TRBJ2-3
V gene: TRBV6-1

CDR3 DNA: TGTGCCAGCAACAACAGATTCAATCAGCCCCAGCATTTT
CDR3 protein: CASNNRFNQPQHF
clone size: many
D gene: NA
J gene: TRBJ1-5
V gene: TRBV6-1

CDR3 DNA: TGTGCCAGCGGGGGAAACCAAAGAAATTCACCCCTCCACTTT
CDR3 protein: CASGGNQRNSPLHF
clone size: NA
D gene: NA
J gene: TRBJ1-6
V gene: TRBV7-2

CDR3 DNA: TGTGCCAGCAGCTTTTCGCTAGCGGGGACTGCCTACGAGCAGTACTTC
CDR3 protein: CASSFSLAGTAYEQYF
clone size: many
D gene: TRBD2
J gene: TRBJ2-7
V gene: TRBV5-6

CDR3 DNA: TGTGCCAGCAGGACAGGGGGGTTGGAGACCCAGTACTTC
CDR3 protein: CASRTGGLETQYF
clone size: many
D gene: TRBD1
J gene: TRBJ2-5
V gene: TRBV28

CDR3 DNA: TGCGCCAGCGACCCTAGCGGGAGATCGACAGATACGCAGTATTTT
CDR3 protein: CASDPSGRSTDTQYF
clone size: few
D gene: TRBD2
J gene: TRBJ2-3
V gene: TRBV5-1

CDR3 DNA: TGCAGTGCGAGGACAGGGGCAAATGAAAAACTGTTTTTT
CDR3 protein: CSARTGANEKLFF
clone size: NA
D gene: TRBD1
J gene: TRBJ1-4
V gene: TRBV20-1

CDR3 DNA: TGCAGTGCCGCCCGCCCCGGGAGTGGTAATGAGCAGTTCTTC
CDR3 protein: CSAARPGSGNEQFF
clone size: many
D gene: NA
J gene: TRBJ2-1
V gene: TRBV20-1

CDR3 DNA: TGTGCCAGCTGTCAGGGGACAGGGGTCGAGCAGTTCTTC
CDR3 protein: CASCQGTGVEQFF
clone size: NA
D gene: TRBD1
J gene: TRBJ2-1
V gene: TRBV12-3/TRBV12-4

CDR3 DNA: TGTGCCAGCAGCAGAGGACGTAACCCTCCTCCAGAGACCCAGTACTTC
CDR3 protein: CASSRGRNPPPETQYF
clone size: NA
D gene: NA
J gene: TRBJ2-5
V gene: TRBV7-8

CDR3 DNA: TGTGCCAGCAGCCAAGGTTCGGGGGGCTTGGACACTGAAGCTTTCTTT
CDR3 protein: CASSQGSGGLDTEAFF
clone size: many
D gene: NA
J gene: TRBJ1-1
V gene: TRBV4-2

CDR3 DNA: TGTGCCAGCAGCTCAACGCAACTAGCGACAGATACGCAGTATTTT
CDR3 protein: CASSSTQLATDTQYF
clone size: few
D gene: TRBD2
J gene: TRBJ2-3
V gene: TRBV11-2